The 8 T cell receptor beta chains reported below all come from one sample, sequenced in a study of regulatory T cells in long-lasting Graves disease listed by TCRdb under 2021. The time point label corresponds to: newly diagnosed GD, antithyroid drugs for less than 3 months. For both TCR sequencing and RNA sequencing, RNA was extracted from PBMCs using TRIzol. Libraries were constructed by multiplex PCR. For sequencing, an Illumina HiSeq 4000 was employed. iRepertoire HTBI primers and Arm-PCR amplification of CDR3 regions were used to construct TCR beta libraries. TCRdb itself trimmed the public reads at Q25 with fastp, ran MiXCR and retained productive beta chains. Entries are consolidated by CDR3 protein sequence, retaining the most common genes and DNA. Here the sample has about 430,000 distinct CDR3 sequences; 15% occur a single time. The ten biggest clones cover about 7.8% of the sample. Separately, the same data were catalogued under a study of T cells in Graves' hyperthyroidism and ophthalmopathy.

The sample here was peripheral blood mononuclear cells (PBMCs), taken at new diagnosis, from a patient treated with antithyroid drugs. These receptors were taken from a middle-aged woman with Graves disease. Donor details come from another sample of the same person, matched by shared clones.

This clonotype was counted ten times or more. V gene TRBV6-2 or TRBV6-3 combines with J gene TRBJ2-5, with 9 bases lining up with TRBD1. The germline gives CDR1 MNHEY, CDR2 SVGEGT. The CDR3 has 15 residues. J was trimmed by 4 bases and V by 2 bases; bases with no gene match: 5. CDR3 protein: CASSYPGQGGETQYF. In DNA, the CDR3 is TGTGCCAGCAGTTACCCGGGACAGGGTGGAGAGACCCAGTACTTC.

Ten or more counts support this clonotype. The chain recombines TRBV29-1 with TRBJ2-1; the match to TRBD2 covers 8 bases. V was clipped by 4 bases and J by 4 bases; unmatched bases: 12. The CDR3 length is 16 residues. Germline V gene lookup returns CDR1 SQVTM and CDR2 ANQGSEA. The CDR3 DNA follows: TGCAGCGTTGTGGCGCGGGCGGGAGGACCTTACAATGAGCAGTTCTTC. This gives the protein CSVVARAGGPYNEQFF.

This clonotype occurred many times. The chain carries TRBV2 and TRBJ1-1; D remains ambiguous. The V end lost 4 bases, the J end lost 9 bases, and 18 bases lay between the germline ends. Germline V gene lookup returns CDR1 SNHLY and CDR2 FYNNEI. The length of the CDR3 is 14 residues. CDR3 region: CASSAGRAITKAFF. The CDR3 DNA reads as TGTGCCAGCAGTGCCGGGAGGGCTATAACCAAAGCTTTCTTT.

This clonotype has at least ten counts. The junction and the germline gene differ at one end; a read error may be behind it. The chain recombines TRBV5-1 with TRBJ2-3, with a tentative D call TRBD2 (6 bases). The CDR3 sequence is 15 residues long. The germline gives CDR1 SGHRS, CDR2 YFSETQ. CDR3 loop: CASSLVGTSTDTQYF. The CDR3 coding sequence is TGTGCCAGCAGCTTAGTCGGGACTAGCACAGATACGCAGTATTTT.

The chain combines TRBV4-3 with TRBJ2-2; the D is unclear. V lost 0 bases to trimming and J lost 3 bases, with 5 bases between them. The CDR3 is 14 residues long. Germline assignment: CDR1 LGHNA and CDR2 YSLEER. The CDR3 spells CASSQERDTGELFF. As DNA, the CDR3 is TGCGCCAGCAGCCAAGAACGAGACACCGGGGAGCTGTTTTTT.

This chain joins TRBV6-1 and TRBJ2-1; 10 bases map to TRBD2. The ends lost 4 bases at V and 4 bases at J; junction bases unmatched: 4. Germline V gene data show CDR1 as MNHNS and CDR2 as SASEGT. The CDR3 contains 15 residues. CDR3 sequence (DNA): TGTGCCAGCAGTGCTAGCGGGAGCCTATACAATGAGCAGTTCTTC. Its protein product is CASSASGSLYNEQFF.

There are many counts of this clonotype. The rearrangement uses TRBV29-1 and TRBJ2-5; 9 bases align to TRBD2. The V gene's germline CDR1 is SQVTM and CDR2 ANQGSEA. The length of the CDR3 is 14 residues. V lost 1 base to trimming and J lost 2 bases; unmatched junction nucleotides: 2. DNA of the CDR3: TGCAGCGTTGAAGGACTAGCGGTGCAAGAGACCCAGTACTTC. Translated, it gives CSVEGLAVQETQYF.

This clonotype came up many times. The chain recombines TRBV12-5 with TRBJ2-7, with 11 bases matching TRBD2. Germline CDR1 LGHNT, CDR2 FRNRAP. CDR3 length: 15 amino acids. The V gene end was trimmed by 5 bases and the J gene end by 6 bases; junction bases not matched to a gene: 9. CDR3 sequence: CASGHRLAGRIEQYF. DNA for the CDR3: TGTGCTAGTGGTCATCGACTAGCGGGAAGGATCGAGCAGTACTTC.